Presented here are 19 T cell receptor beta chains from one specimen sequenced in a study of blood T cell repertoires in COVID-19. The protocol was immunoSEQ multiplex PCR, while the TCRdb copy is restricted to in-frame clones and leaves out a portion. The table lists around 220,000 clones, 65% to 80% of them singletons, with approximately 4% in the top ten. The specimen was peripheral blood. These TCRs come from a middle-aged woman with active or convalescent COVID-19.

This chain connects TRBV5-4 to TRBJ2-3, with 9 bases identical to TRBD2. The CDR3 is 17 amino acids. Per the germline V gene, CDR1 is SGHNT and CDR2 is YYREEE (reference sequence). The junction had 9 bases not matched to a gene; V was cut back by 4 bases and J by 0 bases. CDR3 sequence: CASSIYSGGASTDTQYF. CDR3 sequence (DNA): TGTGCCAGCAGCATCTATAGCGGGGGCGCTAGCACAGATACGCAGTATTTT.

This rearrangement joins TRBV18 to TRBJ2-7; a weak D match, TRBD1 (6 bases). The CDR3 totals 15 residues. Trimming cost V 2 bases and J 2 bases, with 13 bases left between them. Germline CDR1 KGHSH, CDR2 LQKENI. The CDR3: CASSPSQGSPYEQYV. CDR3 coding DNA: TGTGCCAGCTCACCATCACAGGGATCTCCCTACGAGCAGTACGTC.

As for this clone: The junction differs from germline at one of its ends, possibly a read error. The rearrangement joins TRBV15 to TRBJ2-7; the match to TRBD1 covers 8 bases. Germline V gives CDR1 LNHNV, CDR2 YYDKDF (reference sequence). There are 15 residues in the CDR3. CDR3: CATSRDRGPGYGQYF. The DNA of the CDR3 is TGTGCCACCAGCAGAGACAGGGGGCCGGGGTACGGGCAGTACTTC.

CDR3 DNA sequence: TGTGCCAGTAGTATCCCTGGGACAGGGACCACTGAAGCTTTCTTT. It translates to CASSIPGTGTTEAFF. This chain links TRBV19 with TRBJ1-1; 9 bases map to TRBD1. This CDR3 is built from 15 residues. CDR1 and CDR2 (germline): LNHDA, SQIVND (reference sequence). V trimming: 3 bases; J trimming: 4 bases; junction bases outside the gene matches: 6.

The chain employs TRBV28 and TRBJ1-2; 7 bases agree with TRBD1. V shed 6 bases, J shed 2 bases, and the junction held 9 bases outside the gene matches. Germline V CDR1 and CDR2: MDHEN, SYDVKM. This CDR3 is 15 amino acids long. CDR3 residues: CASSTFTGANYGYTF. The CDR3 coding sequence is TGTGCCAGCAGCACATTCACAGGGGCCAACTATGGCTACACCTTC.

This sequence joins TRBV5-6 and TRBJ1-1, with D hard to call. The germline V gene has CDR1 SGHDT and CDR2 YYEEEE. The CDR3 is 12 amino acids. Between the trimmed V and J ends, which lost 6 bases and 6 bases, there was a span of 12 bases. CDR3 amino acids: CASTYRRAEAFF. The CDR3 DNA reads TGTGCCAGCACCTATCGGCGGGCTGAAGCTTTCTTT.

This sequence joins TRBV30 and TRBJ2-1; 8 bases align to TRBD2. From germline, CDR1 is GTSNPN and CDR2 SVGIG (reference sequence). The CDR3 covers 13 residues. Germline trimming cut 5 bases from V and 8 bases from J; bases unmatched to any gene: 8. The DNA for the CDR3 is TGTGCCTGGGATCGCGGGGGGACGTATGAGCAGTTCTTC. This sequence encodes CAWDRGGTYEQFF.

V is TRBV2 and J is TRBJ2-3; D remains ambiguous. Per the germline V gene, CDR1 is SNHLY and CDR2 is FYNNEI. Trimming removed 2 bases from V and 0 bases from J, with 12 bases in between. The CDR3 length is 16 residues. The CDR3 loop is CASSERASRSTDTQYF. The CDR3 nucleotides read TGTGCCAGCAGTGAAAGAGCCTCCCGGAGCACAGATACGCAGTATTTT.

The CDR3 sequence: CASSLSQGYSYEQYF. DNA of the CDR3: TGTGCCAGCAGTTTAAGTCAGGGCTACTCCTACGAGCAGTACTTC. The chain employs TRBV28 and TRBJ2-7, with D maybe TRBD1 (5 bases). CDR1 is MDHEN and CDR2 is SYDVKM in the germline V gene. V lost 2 bases to trimming and J lost 0 bases, with 11 bases between them. The CDR3 is made up of 15 amino acids.

This sequence joins TRBV28 and TRBJ1-5, with 9 bases that match TRBD1. This CDR3 is 15 amino acids long. The ends lost 4 bases at V and 3 bases at J; junction bases unmatched: 4. Germline CDR1 MDHEN, CDR2 SYDVKM. CDR3 region: CASSYWTGDNQPQHF. CDR3 DNA sequence: TGTGCCAGCAGTTACTGGACAGGGGACAATCAGCCCCAGCATTTT. Full variable domain (missing parts from reference TRBV28 and TRBJ1-5): DVKVTQSSRYLVKRTGEKVFLECVQDMDHENMFWYRQDPGLGLRLIYFSYDVKMKEKGDIPEGYSVSREKKERFSLILESASTNQTSMYLCASSYWTGDNQPQHFGDGTRLSIL.

This chain joins TRBV5-6 and TRBJ2-1; 12 bases match TRBD2. This CDR3 contains 16 residues. Trimming removed 4 bases from V and 3 bases from J; junction bases left unmatched: 5. Germline CDR1 is SGHDT and CDR2 is YYEEEE. CDR3 region: CASSRRLAGDYNEQFF. In DNA, the CDR3 is TGTGCCAGCAGCCGACGACTAGCGGGGGACTACAATGAGCAGTTCTTC.

The V gene is TRBV5-4, the J gene TRBJ1-2; 11 nucleotides align to TRBD1. This CDR3 spans 16 amino acids. Unmatched junction bases numbered 11, after V lost 4 bases and J lost 6 bases. CDR1 is SGHNT and CDR2 is YYREEE in the germline V gene (reference sequence). The DNA of the CDR3 is TGTGCCAGCAGCCAGGACAGGGGGCGACACTTAAATGGCTACACCTTC. Translated, it gives CASSQDRGRHLNGYTF.

The chain recombines TRBV9 with TRBJ2-1; 8 positions match TRBD2. V dropped 4 bases and J dropped 6; count of bases not matched to a gene: 12. Germline CDR1 is SGDLS and CDR2 is YYNGEE. The CDR3 loop spans 16 amino acids. The CDR3 region has the DNA TGTGCCAGCAGCACCCGACTAGCGAACCCCTCCAATGAGCAGTTCTTC. Its translation is CASSTRLANPSNEQFF.

This clone was picked up many times. The chain uses TRBV4-1 and TRBJ1-3; 7 bases map to TRBD1. V gave up 1 base and J gave up 5 bases; unmatched junction bases: 14. Germline values: CDR1 MGHRA, CDR2 YSYEKL. The CDR3 runs 18 residues. CDR3 loop: CASSQGTERGRLRNTIYF. CDR3 coding DNA: TGCGCCAGCAGCCAAGGCACCGAAAGGGGGCGCTTAAGAAACACCATATATTTT.

The J gene is TRBJ2-3, the V gene TRBV19; 14 bases match TRBD2. The CDR3 totals 17 residues. Looked up from germline, CDR1 is LNHDA and CDR2 is SQIVND (reference sequence). V gave up 3 bases and J gave up 3 bases; unmatched junction bases: 5. CDR3 in amino acids: CASSMTSGGATTDTQYF. The CDR3, as DNA: TGTGCCAGTAGTATGACTAGCGGGGGGGCTACGACAGATACGCAGTATTTT.

The chain recombines TRBV3-1 (or the pseudogene TRBV3-2) with TRBJ1-1, with 9 nucleotides matching TRBD1. CDR1 and CDR2 from the germline V gene are LGHDT and YNNKEL (reference sequence). This CDR3 has 15 residues. Trimming cost V 5 bases and J 5 bases; bases outside gene matches: 9. The CDR3 coding sequence is TGTGCCAGCAGCTTCCGGACAGGGGTAAGGACTGAAGCTTTCTTT. Translation gives CASSFRTGVRTEAFF.

The V and J genes are TRBV19 and TRBJ1-2; tentative D call: TRBD1 (6 bases). This CDR3 region has 14 residues. The germline CDR1 and CDR2 sequences are LNHDA and SQIVND (reference sequence). Trimming left V 3 bases short and J 8 bases short, with 16 bases between. The CDR3 DNA is TGTGCCAGTAGTATTACGAGGACAGACGGAGGCTACACCTTC. Protein sequence: CASSITRTDGGYTF.

This chain joins TRBV10-1 and TRBJ2-3, with D unclear. The CDR3 runs 14 residues. V was cut by 8 bases and J by 0 bases, with 12 bases left in between. Per the germline V gene, CDR1 is WNHNN and CDR2 is SYGVQD (reference sequence). In DNA form, the CDR3 reads TGCGCCAGCGCGTCTCAAAGAAGCACAGATACGCAGTATTTT. Translated: CASASQRSTDTQYF.

The V call is TRBV3-1 (or the pseudogene TRBV3-2), the J call TRBJ1-1, with TRBD1 matching over 11 bases. V shed 0 bases and J 10 bases; nucleotides not matched to a gene: 10. The CDR3 totals 16 residues. Germline V gene sequence: CDR1 LGHDT, CDR2 YNNKEL (reference sequence). Written as DNA, the CDR3 is TGTGCCAGCAGCCAAGATCTCCGGACAGGGGGCAAGGGAGCTTTCTTT. This sequence encodes CASSQDLRTGGKGAFF.